This T cell receptor (beta chain) was sequenced during a study of blood T cell repertoires in COVID-19. Repertoires were generated with immunoSEQ multiplex PCR, while TCRdb's copy carries only in-frame clones and drops some. The table lists 350,000 to 500,000 clones, 85% to 90% of them singletons, with 0.65% to 1% in the top ten. Those enrolled in Seattle joined during active infection and were followed longitudinally afterward. The germline V gene encodes CDR1 MNHNY and CDR2 SVGAGI (reference sequence). This CDR3 contains 15 residues. Deletions cut 4 bases from V and 0 bases from J, with 12 bases between.

Sample: peripheral blood. This chain uses TRBV6-6 with TRBJ1-1, with no clear D. This TCR was sampled from a man aged 18 to 30 with COVID-19, enrolled during active disease. The CDR3 sequence is CASSSLETVNTEAFF. CDR3 nucleotides: TGTGCCAGCAGTTCCTTGGAGACGGTGAACACTGAAGCTTTCTTT.